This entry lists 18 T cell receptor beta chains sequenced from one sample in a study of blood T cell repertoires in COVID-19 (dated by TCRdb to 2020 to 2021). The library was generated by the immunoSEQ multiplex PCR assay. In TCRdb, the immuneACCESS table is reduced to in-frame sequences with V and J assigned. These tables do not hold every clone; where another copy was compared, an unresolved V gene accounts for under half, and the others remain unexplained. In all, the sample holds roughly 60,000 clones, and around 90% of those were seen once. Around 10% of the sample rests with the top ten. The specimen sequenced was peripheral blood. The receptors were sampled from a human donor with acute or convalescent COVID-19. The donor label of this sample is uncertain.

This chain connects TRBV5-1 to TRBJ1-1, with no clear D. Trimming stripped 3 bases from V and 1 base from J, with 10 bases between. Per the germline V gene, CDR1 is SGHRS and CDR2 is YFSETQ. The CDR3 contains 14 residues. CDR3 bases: TGCGCCAGCAGCTCCAGGAAAGGGAACACTGAAGCTTTCTTT. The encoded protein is CASSSRKGNTEAFF.

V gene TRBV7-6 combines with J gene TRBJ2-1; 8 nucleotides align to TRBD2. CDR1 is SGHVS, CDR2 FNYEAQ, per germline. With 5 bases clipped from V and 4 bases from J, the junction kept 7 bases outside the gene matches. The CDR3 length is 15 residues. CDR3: CASSAAERGYNEQFF. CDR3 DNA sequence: TGTGCCAGCAGCGCCGCCGAGCGGGGGTACAATGAGCAGTTCTTC.

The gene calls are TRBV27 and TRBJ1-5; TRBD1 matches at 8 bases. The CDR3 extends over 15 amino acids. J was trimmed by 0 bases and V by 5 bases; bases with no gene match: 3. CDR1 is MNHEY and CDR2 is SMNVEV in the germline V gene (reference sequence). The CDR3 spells CASSGQGYSNQPQHF. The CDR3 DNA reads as TGTGCCAGCAGTGGACAGGGATATAGCAATCAGCCCCAGCATTTT.

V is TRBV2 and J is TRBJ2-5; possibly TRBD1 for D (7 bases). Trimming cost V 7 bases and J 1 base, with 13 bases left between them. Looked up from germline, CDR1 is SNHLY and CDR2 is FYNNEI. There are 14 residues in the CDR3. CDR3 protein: CASTGGTAQETQYF. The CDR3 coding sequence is TGTGCCAGCACAGGGGGGACAGCCCAAGAGACCCAGTACTTC.

The CDR3 is CASSFREGFDTGELFF. The CDR3 region has the DNA TGCGCCAGCAGCTTTCGTGAGGGTTTCGACACCGGGGAGCTGTTTTTT. This chain joins TRBV5-1 and TRBJ2-2; tentatively, D is TRBD2 (5 bases). CDR3 size: 16 residues. CDR1 and CDR2 from the germline V gene are SGHRS and YFSETQ. Deletions cut 2 bases from V and 3 bases from J, with 14 bases between.

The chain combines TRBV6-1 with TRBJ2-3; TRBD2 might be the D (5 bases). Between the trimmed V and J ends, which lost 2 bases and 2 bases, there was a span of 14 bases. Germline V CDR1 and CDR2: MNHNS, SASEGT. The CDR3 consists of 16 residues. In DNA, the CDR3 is TGTGCCAGCAGTGAAAGGGCTAGCCGCTACACAGATACGCAGTATTTT. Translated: CASSERASRYTDTQYF.

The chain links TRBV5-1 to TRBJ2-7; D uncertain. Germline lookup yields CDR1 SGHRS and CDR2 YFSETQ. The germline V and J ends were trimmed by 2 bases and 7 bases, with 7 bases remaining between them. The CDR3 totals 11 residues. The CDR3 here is CASSLVGEQYF. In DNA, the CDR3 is TGCGCCAGCAGCTTAGTCGGGGAGCAGTACTTC.

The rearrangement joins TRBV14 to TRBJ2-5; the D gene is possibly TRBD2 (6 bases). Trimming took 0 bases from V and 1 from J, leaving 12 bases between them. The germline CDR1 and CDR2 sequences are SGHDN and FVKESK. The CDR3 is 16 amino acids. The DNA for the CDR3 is TGTGCCAGCAGCCAAGAATTGCCTAGCGTCCAAGAGACCCAGTACTTC. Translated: CASSQELPSVQETQYF.

The CDR3 loop is CASSSVISGNTIYF. The CDR3 nucleotides are TGTGCCAGCAGTTCAGTGATCTCTGGAAACACCATATATTTT. The chain has TRBV27 and TRBJ1-3; D call uncertain. CDR1 MNHEY and CDR2 SMNVEV come from the germline V gene (reference sequence). Between the trimmed V and J ends, which lost 4 bases and 0 bases, there was a span of 7 bases. The CDR3 length is 14 residues.

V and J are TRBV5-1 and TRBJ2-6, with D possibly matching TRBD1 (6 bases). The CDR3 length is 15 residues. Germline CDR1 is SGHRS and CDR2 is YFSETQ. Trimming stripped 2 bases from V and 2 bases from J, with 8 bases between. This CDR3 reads CASSFGTTGANVLTF. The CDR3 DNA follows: TGCGCCAGCAGCTTTGGGACAACTGGGGCCAACGTCCTGACTTTC. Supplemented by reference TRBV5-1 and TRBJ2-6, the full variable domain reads KAGVTQTPRYLIKTRGQQVTLSCSPISGHRSVSWYQQTPGQGLQFLFEYFSETQRNKGNFPGRFSGRQFSNSRSEMNVSTLELGDSALYLCASSFGTTGANVLTFGAGSRLTVL.

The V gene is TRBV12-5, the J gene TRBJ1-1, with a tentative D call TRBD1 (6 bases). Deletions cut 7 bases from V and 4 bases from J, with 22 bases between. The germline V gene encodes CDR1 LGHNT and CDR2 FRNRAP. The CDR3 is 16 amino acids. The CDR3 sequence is CASAPSQGKYRTEAFF. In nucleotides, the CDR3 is TGTGCTAGTGCCCCTAGCCAGGGGAAGTATCGCACTGAAGCTTTCTTT.

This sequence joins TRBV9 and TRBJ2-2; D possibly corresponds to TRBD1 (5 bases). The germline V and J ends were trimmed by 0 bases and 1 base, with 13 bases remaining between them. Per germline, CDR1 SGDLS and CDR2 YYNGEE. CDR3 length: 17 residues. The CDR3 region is CASSVAPGPENTGELFF. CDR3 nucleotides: TGTGCCAGCAGCGTAGCGCCAGGGCCGGAGAACACCGGGGAGCTGTTTTTT.

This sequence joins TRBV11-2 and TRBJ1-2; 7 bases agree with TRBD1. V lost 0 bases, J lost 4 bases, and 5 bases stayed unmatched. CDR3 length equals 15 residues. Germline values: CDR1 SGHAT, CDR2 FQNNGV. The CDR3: CASSLDLTGTYGYTF. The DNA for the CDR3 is TGTGCCAGCAGCTTAGACCTGACAGGGACCTATGGCTACACCTTC.

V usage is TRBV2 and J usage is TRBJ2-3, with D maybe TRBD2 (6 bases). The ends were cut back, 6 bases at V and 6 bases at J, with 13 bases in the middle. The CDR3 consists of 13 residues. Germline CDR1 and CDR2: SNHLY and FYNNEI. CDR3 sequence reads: CASRGGERDTQYF. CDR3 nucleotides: TGTGCCAGCAGAGGCGGGGAGCGGGATACGCAGTATTTT.

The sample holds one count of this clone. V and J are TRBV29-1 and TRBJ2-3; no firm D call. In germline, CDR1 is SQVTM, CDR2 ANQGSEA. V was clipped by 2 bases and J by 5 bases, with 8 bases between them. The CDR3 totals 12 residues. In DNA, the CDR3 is TGCAGCGTTGAAATAGCTTTAGATACGCAGTATTTT. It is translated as CSVEIALDTQYF.

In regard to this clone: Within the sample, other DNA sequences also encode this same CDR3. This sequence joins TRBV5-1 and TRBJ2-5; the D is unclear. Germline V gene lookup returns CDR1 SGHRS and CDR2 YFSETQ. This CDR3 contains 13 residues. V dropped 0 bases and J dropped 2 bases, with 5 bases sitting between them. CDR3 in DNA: TGCGCCAGCAGCTTGGGAGGACAAGAGACCCAGTACTTC. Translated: CASSLGGQETQYF.

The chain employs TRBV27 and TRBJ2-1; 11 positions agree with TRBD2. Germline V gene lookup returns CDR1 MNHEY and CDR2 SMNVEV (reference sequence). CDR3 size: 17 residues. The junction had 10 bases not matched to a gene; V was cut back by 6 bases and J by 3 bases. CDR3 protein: CASRRQGLAGLYNEQFF. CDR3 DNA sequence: TGTGCCAGCAGACGCCAAGGACTAGCGGGTCTCTACAATGAGCAGTTCTTC.

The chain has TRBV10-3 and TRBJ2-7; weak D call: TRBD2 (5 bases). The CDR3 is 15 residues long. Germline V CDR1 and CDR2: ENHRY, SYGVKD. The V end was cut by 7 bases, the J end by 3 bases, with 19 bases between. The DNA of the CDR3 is TGTGCCATCAAAGGCGGGCAGGCCGATTACTACGAGCAGTACTTC. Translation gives CAIKGGQADYYEQYF.